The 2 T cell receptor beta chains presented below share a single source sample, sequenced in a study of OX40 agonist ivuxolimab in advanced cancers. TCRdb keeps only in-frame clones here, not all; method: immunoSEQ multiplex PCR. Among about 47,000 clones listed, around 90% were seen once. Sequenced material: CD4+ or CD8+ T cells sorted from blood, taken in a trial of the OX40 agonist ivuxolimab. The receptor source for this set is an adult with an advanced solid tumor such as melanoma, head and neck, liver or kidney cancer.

Here the CDR3 reads CASSYSTNQPQHF. CDR3 coding DNA: TGTGCCAGCAGTTACTCGACAAATCAGCCCCAGCATTTT. This chain connects TRBV6-5 to TRBJ1-5; D is undetermined. The CDR3 is 13 amino acids. Trimming took 0 bases from V and 4 from J, leaving 4 bases between them. Germline loops: CDR1 MNHEY, CDR2 SVGAGI.

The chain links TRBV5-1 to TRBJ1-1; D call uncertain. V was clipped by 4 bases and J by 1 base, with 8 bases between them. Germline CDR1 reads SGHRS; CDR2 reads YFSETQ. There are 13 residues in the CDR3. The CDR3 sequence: CASSNAANTEAFF. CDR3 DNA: TGCGCCAGCAGCAATGCGGCGAACACTGAAGCTTTCTTT.